This T cell receptor beta chain was sequenced in a study of T cells in Graves' hyperthyroidism and ophthalmopathy (dated by TCRdb to about 2019). Background on the whole study: Peripheral blood was sampled at the time of initial diagnosis, prior to any treatment. TCR Vbeta CDR3 sequencing of 120 to 150 peripheral blood samples (under 45 ophthalmopathy, roughly 74 hyperthyroidism and 17 progressor patients) is reported in the paper. For training and testing, the approximately 97 patients in the discovery cohort were randomly divided in a 7:3 ratio. An independent validation cohort of under 20 hyperthyroidism patients and 17 patients who later progressed to ophthalmopathy tested prospective prediction of ophthalmopathy. In addition, the study compared T-cell repertoires in thyroid tissue and in blood from 6 or 7 Graves' hyperthyroidism patients. A discovery cohort of roughly 96 patients, roughly 40 with Graves' ophthalmopathy and about 58 with stable Graves' hyperthyroidism, was used to find distinguishing TCR V-J signatures. Following sampling, methimazole starting at 30 mg daily was given to hyperthyroidism patients, and high-dose intravenous methylprednisolone was given to ophthalmopathy patients.

In the ophthalmopathy patients, disease was moderately to severely active, with a Clinical Activity Score of 3 or more, a NOSPECS grade of 4 or more, and a duration of less than 3 months. Exclusion was applied to patients with uncontrolled infections, other autoimmune diseases, pregnancy or lactation. Diagnoses relied on clinical symptoms, serum thyroxine and TRAb, thyroid ultrasound and orbital computed tomography. PBMCs were separated from roughly 10 ml of fresh peripheral blood using Ficoll-Paque density gradient centrifugation. Total RNA was extracted with Trizol reagent, and quality was checked on an Agilent 2100 Bioanalyzer. Study-level results and caveats: No statistical method was used to set the sample size in advance, and investigators knew the group allocation. During validation, the model predicted progression to ophthalmopathy a median of around 6 months ahead of onset, with almost 71% sensitivity and 72% to 80% specificity. A 13 V-J signature model separated ophthalmopathy from stable hyperthyroidism, with nearly 90% sensitivity and 81% to 82% specificity in cross-validation and 80%/75% in testing. Most expanded thyroid clonotypes (frequency above 0.001) were also found in blood, which suggests that blood repertoires may mirror thyroid immune responses.

The TCR beta CDR3 regions were amplified from the RNA transcripts. The first round of RT-PCR for the TCR CDR3 was performed with the HTBI primer set and the Qiagen OneStep RT-PCR kit. Libraries were constructed in a second round of multiplex PCR, after which size selection and purification were carried out. Libraries were sequenced paired-end with 100 bp reads on an Illumina HiSeq2000. The source study handled its data this way. SOAPnuke was used to process the raw data, removing reads that contained adapters or uncalled bases, had a mean Phred below 15, or lacked an exact match to the constant primer or identifier. High-quality paired reads were merged using COPE v1.2.5, and each unique nucleotide sequence was defined as a clonotype. MiTCR v1.1 was used to align the clonotypes against IMGT TRBV, TRBD and TRBJ reference segments. The analysis was restricted to V-J combinations with a frequency above 0.0001, which together covered 99.2% of the repertoires. The TCS score was defined as the ratio of F50 (clonal expansion) to E x V (chaos), calculated using BLOSUM62-based TCRdist between CDR3 peptides within each V-J. Welch's t-statistics and random forest reduced roughly 500 V-J features to roughly 13, which were used in a naive Bayes classifier (R e1071). TCRdb applied fastp at Q25 and MiXCR to the public reads, then kept only in-frame beta chains. Rows merge per CDR3 protein into single entries with the most common DNA and genes. The V and J calls follow TCRdb's processing rather than the paper's. The sample yields around 600,000 distinct CDR3 sequences; approximately 14% were counted once. In total, the top ten clones hold around 13% of the sample.

CDR1 and CDR2 are read off the germline V gene (reference sequence) as SEHNR and FQNEAQ. The CDR3 measures 14 amino acids from cysteine to phenylalanine. Left in the record is the CDR3 DNA by itself, 42 bases read in frame from the first base. V has 3 bases trimmed and J has 4 bases trimmed; junction bases matching no gene number 3. The table lists this clonotype with a few counts. It has no known antigen specificity. No qualities accompany the bases; no much larger clone lies one base away. The clonotype comes from a woman aged 45-65 years with Graves' ophthalmopathy. The chain is made from TRBV7-9 and TRBJ1-3, and TRBD1 matches 7 of the central bases. Sequenced input: blood. The DNA reads TGTGCCAGCAGCTTGACAGGGAAAGGAAACACCATATATTTT. It encodes CASSLTGKGNTIYF. With the portions outside the CDR3 filled from the reference TRBV7-9 and TRBJ1-3 genes, the complete variable region becomes DTGVSQNPRHKITKRGQNVTFRCDPISEHNRLYWYRQTLGQGPEFLTYFQNEAQLEKSRLLSDRFSAERPKGSFSTLEIQRTEQGDSAMYLCASSLTGKGNTIYFGEGSWLTVV.